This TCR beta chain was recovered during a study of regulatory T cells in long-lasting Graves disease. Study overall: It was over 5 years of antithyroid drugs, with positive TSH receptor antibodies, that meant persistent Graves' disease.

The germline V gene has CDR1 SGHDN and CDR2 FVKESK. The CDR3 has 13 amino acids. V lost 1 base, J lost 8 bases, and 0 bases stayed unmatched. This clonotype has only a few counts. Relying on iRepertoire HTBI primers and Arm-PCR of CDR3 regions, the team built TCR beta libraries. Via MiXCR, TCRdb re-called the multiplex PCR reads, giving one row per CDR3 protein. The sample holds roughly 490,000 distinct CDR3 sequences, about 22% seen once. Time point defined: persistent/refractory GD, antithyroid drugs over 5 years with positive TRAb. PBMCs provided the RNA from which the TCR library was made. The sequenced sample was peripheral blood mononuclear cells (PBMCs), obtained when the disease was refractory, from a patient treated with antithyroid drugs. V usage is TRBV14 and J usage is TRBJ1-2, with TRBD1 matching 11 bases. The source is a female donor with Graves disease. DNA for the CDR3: TGTGCCAGCAGCCAAGGGACAGGGGGCGGCTACACCTTC. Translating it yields CASSQGTGGGYTF.